What follows are 13 T cell receptor beta chains derived from one specimen sequenced in a study of blood T cells in healthy people across ages. PCR was performed a second time for about 7 to 12 cycles using a sample-barcoded 5' primer and a J-beta primer mix. One entry per CDR3 protein, called by TCRdb with MiXCR from the 5' RACE reads. The table records approximately 800,000 distinct CDR3 sequences, roughly 64% of them present only once. The sample was blood. Receptors originate from a man in his thirties or forties in good health.

The rearrangement links TRBV7-2 to TRBJ2-7, with a tentative D call TRBD2 (5 bases). Germline V lookup: CDR1 SGHTA, CDR2 FQGNSA. This CDR3 region has 11 residues. Trimming removed 5 bases at V and 7 bases at J, with 9 bases between. The CDR3 sequence: CASSAREEQYF. The CDR3 coding sequence is TGTGCCAGCAGCGCAAGGGAGGAGCAGTACTTC.

The chain recombines TRBV2 with TRBJ2-3, with D perhaps TRBD1 (6 bases). The CDR3 covers 15 residues. The ends were cut back, 3 bases at V and 2 bases at J, with 12 bases in the middle. Per germline, CDR1 SNHLY and CDR2 FYNNEI. The CDR3 nucleotides are TGTGCCAGCAGTGATGTGCGACAGGCCACAGATACGCAGTATTTT. As protein: CASSDVRQATDTQYF.

The chain carries TRBV29-1 and TRBJ1-2, with a weak D call TRBD1 (5 bases). CDR3 length: 12 residues. Germline loops: CDR1 SQVTM, CDR2 ANQGSEA. Trimming shortened V by 7 bases and J by 10 bases, and 19 bases separated the two germline ends. The CDR3 region is CSGGERGSFYTF. In DNA, the CDR3 is TGCAGCGGAGGCGAACGGGGGTCTTTCTACACCTTC.

CDR3 DNA sequence: TGCGCCAGCCCCGTCGGGGGTCACACTGGAGATACGCAGTATTTT. Protein: CASPVGGHTGDTQYF. The chain joins TRBV23-1 to TRBJ2-3; D is possibly TRBD2 (6 bases). TRBV23-1 is treated as an ORF (open reading frame) with a function not yet certain. The CDR3 totals 15 residues. The V and J ends lost 8 bases and 5 bases respectively, with 20 bases between them.

CDR3 loop: CASSQDRGGTTNEQFF. The CDR3 region has the DNA TGCGCCAGCAGCCAAGATCGGGGGGGTACCACCAATGAGCAGTTCTTC. This chain uses TRBV4-3 with TRBJ2-1; 8 nucleotides agree with TRBD2. With 0 bases clipped from V and 6 bases from J, the junction kept 7 bases outside the gene matches. CDR1 LGHNA and CDR2 YSLEER come from the germline V gene. CDR3 size: 16 residues.

The chain combines TRBV7-2 with TRBJ2-1, with TRBD2 as a possible D gene (6 bases). V lost 8 bases and J 8 bases, leaving 19 bases between the germline ends. Germline CDR1 SGHTA, CDR2 FQGNSA. CDR3 length: 14 amino acids. CDR3 amino acids: CASPRSGDGDEQFF. CDR3 nucleotides: TGTGCCAGCCCTAGGTCGGGGGACGGGGATGAGCAGTTCTTC.

V is TRBV11-2 and J is TRBJ2-7; possibly TRBD1 or TRBD2 for D (5 bases each). Trimming cost V 1 base and J 4 bases, with 11 bases left between them. The CDR3 length is 14 residues. In germline, CDR1 is SGHAT, CDR2 FQNNGV. The CDR3 coding sequence is TGTGCCAGCAGCTTAGTTGAGGGGAAGTACGAGCAGTACTTC. It yields the protein CASSLVEGKYEQYF.

A single count supports this clonotype. The gene calls are TRBV11-1 and TRBJ2-1; TRBD2 is a possible D gene (5 bases). The V and J ends lost 0 bases and 4 bases respectively, with 13 bases between them. Per the germline V gene, CDR1 is SGHAT and CDR2 is FQDESV (reference sequence). The CDR3 runs 16 residues. The CDR3 region is CASSLAWRAPYNEQFF. The DNA for the CDR3 is TGTGCCAGCAGCTTAGCGTGGCGGGCCCCTTACAATGAGCAGTTCTTC. Variable domain in full (rest from reference TRBV11-1 and TRBJ2-1): EAEVAQSPRYKITEKSQAVAFWCDPISGHATLYWYRQILGQGPELLVQFQDESVVDDSQLPKDRFSAERLKGVDSTLKIQPAELGDSAMYLCASSLAWRAPYNEQFFGPGTRLTVL.

This clonotype was found a few times. The J gene is TRBJ2-1, the V gene TRBV9; D not certain. The V end was cut by 6 bases, the J end by 6 bases, with 25 bases between. Germline V gene data show CDR1 as SGDLS and CDR2 as YYNGEE. The CDR3 runs 17 residues. The CDR3 sequence is CASTYWASSGVGNEQFF. The CDR3 region has the DNA TGTGCCAGCACCTACTGGGCCTCTTCCGGTGTGGGCAATGAGCAGTTCTTC.

This clonotype was recorded a few times. CDR3 sequence (DNA): TGTGCCAGCAGTCAGGACACCTACAATGAGCAGTTCTTC. Its protein is CASSQDTYNEQFF. The chain carries TRBV12-3 or TRBV12-4 and TRBJ2-1, with TRBD1 as a possible D gene (5 bases). V was cut by 5 bases and J by 2 bases, with 7 bases left in between. The CDR3 is made up of 13 amino acids.

J is TRBJ2-1 and V is TRBV29-1; TRBD2 agrees at 9 bases. The CDR3 sequence is 15 residues long. Trimming cost V 2 bases and J 3 bases; bases outside gene matches: 5. The germline V gene encodes CDR1 SQVTM and CDR2 ANQGSEA. In DNA, the CDR3 is TGCAGCGTTGAACCCCAGCGGGGGGACTACAATGAGCAGTTCTTC. As protein: CSVEPQRGDYNEQFF.

The rearrangement joins TRBV7-9 to TRBJ2-5; TRBD2 matches at 9 bases. V was pared by 0 bases and J by 5 bases, with 4 bases of the junction left unmatched. CDR3 length: 15 residues. Germline V gene sequence: CDR1 SEHNR, CDR2 FQNEAQ (reference sequence). The CDR3 DNA is TGTGCCAGCAGCTTAGCTAGCGGGGGCCGGGAGACCCAGTACTTC. Translating gives CASSLASGGRETQYF.

The chain links TRBV5-1 to TRBJ1-2; perhaps TRBD1 as D (5 bases). The CDR3 consists of 15 residues. Per germline, CDR1 SGHRS and CDR2 YFSETQ. Trimming stripped 5 bases from V and 8 bases from J, with 22 bases between. In nucleotides, the CDR3 is TGCGCCAGCAGTCCTAGCACTGACAGCCGGGGAGGCTACACCTTC. This encodes CASSPSTDSRGGYTF.